This T cell receptor beta chain emerged from a study of CD8 T cells in Susac syndrome. About the research overall: When their blood was taken, patients with Susac syndrome were therapy-naive, taking corticosteroids, or taking intravenous immunoglobulin alone.

Study outcomes and limitations: CD4+ repertoires of Susac syndrome patients lacked detectable clonal expansion.

Points on this clonotype: No antigen is known for it.

Reverse transcription used about 0.45 to 1 ug RNA and random hexamers. The method of amplification for TCR beta CDR3 was immunoSEQ multiplex PCR, covering 54 Vbeta and 13 Jbeta. TCRdb reanalysed the immunoSEQ multiplex PCR reads using MiXCR and keeps one entry per CDR3 protein. The profile covers about 240,000 distinct CDR3 sequences, with about 96% appearing a single time and 0.08% to 0.11% taken by the ten largest. Sequencing of TCR beta drew on CD8+ and CD4+ T cells from blood. The CDR3 totals 16 residues. Trimming at V came to 5 bases and at J to 10 bases, leaving 13 bases not matched to a gene. Source material: CD4+ T cells from PBMCs. This receptor was identified in a human donor with Susac syndrome. The chain has TRBV12-3 or TRBV12-4 and TRBJ2-2; 10 bases map to TRBD2. The CDR3 protein is CASSAVLAGGGAELFF. The CDR3 bases are TGTGCCAGCAGTGCCGTCTTAGCGGGGGGCGGGGCGGAGCTGTTTTTT.